This T cell receptor beta chain stems from a study of PD-L1 blockade in urothelial cancer. Study information: Twenty-five out of 29 patients were men whose urothelial cancer was bladder-origin.

Germline trimming cut 6 bases from V and 4 bases from J; bases unmatched to any gene: 8. Germline CDR1 reads WNHNN; CDR2 reads SYGVQD (reference sequence). CDR3 size: 15 residues. Sample time point: pretreatment peripheral blood. All patients handed over anywhere from 1 to 8 samples, pretreatment and on-treatment. Produced via immunoSEQ multiplex PCR; TCRdb's table is partial and in-frame only. The table has some 120,000 clones, 84% seen once. This receptor was taken from a man aged 45-65 years with urothelial cancer. Specimen: PBMCs, collected around atezolizumab (anti-PD-L1) treatment. The gene calls are TRBV10-1 and TRBJ2-7, with TRBD1 matching 11 bases. Written as DNA, the CDR3 is TGCGCCAGCAGCGGACCGGGACAGGGGGATTACGAGCAGTACTTC. Its translation is CASSGPGQGDYEQYF.